This T cell receptor beta chain came from a study of blood T cell repertoires in COVID-19. Across the study: Samples came from the United States, Italy and Spain, spanning acute and convalescent COVID-19.

Trimming pared 3 bases from V and 5 bases from J, leaving 8 bases between. CDR1 and CDR2 (germline): LNHNV, YYDKDF (reference sequence). This CDR3 has 14 residues. Sequencing was performed with immunoSEQ multiplex PCR; in TCRdb, only in-frame clones are kept and a portion is missing. The sample records over 150,000 clones, 65% to 90% being singletons. The TCR was taken from a human donor in a cohort sampled during active COVID-19. The rearrangement joins TRBV15 to TRBJ1-6, with a tentative D call TRBD1 (5 bases). The source material was peripheral blood. CDR3 nucleotide sequence: TGTGCCACCAGCAGGGACACCAATAATTCACCCCTCCACTTT. It translates to CATSRDTNNSPLHF. Looking up the rest from reference TRBV15 and TRBJ1-6 gives the full variable domain: DAMVIQNPRYQVTQFGKPVTLSCSQTLNHNVMYWYQQKSSQAPKLLFHYYDKDFNNEADTPDNFQSRRPNTSFCFLDIRSPGLGDTAMYLCATSRDTNNSPLHFGNGTRLTVT.